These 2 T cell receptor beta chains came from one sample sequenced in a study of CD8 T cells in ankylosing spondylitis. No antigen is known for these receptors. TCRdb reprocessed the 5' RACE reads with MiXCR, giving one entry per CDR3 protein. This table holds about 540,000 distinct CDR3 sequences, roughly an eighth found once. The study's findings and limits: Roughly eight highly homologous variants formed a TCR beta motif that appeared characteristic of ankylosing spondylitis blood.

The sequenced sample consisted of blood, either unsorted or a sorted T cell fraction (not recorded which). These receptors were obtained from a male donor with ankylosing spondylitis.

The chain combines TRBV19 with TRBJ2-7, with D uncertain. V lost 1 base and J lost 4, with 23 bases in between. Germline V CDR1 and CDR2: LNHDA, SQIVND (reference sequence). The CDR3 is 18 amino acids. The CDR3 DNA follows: TGTGCCAGTAGTATAGCCCTAGACACCCGGAGAGCCAAATACGAGCAGTACTTC. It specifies CASSIALDTRRAKYEQYF. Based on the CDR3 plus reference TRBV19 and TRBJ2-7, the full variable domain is DGGITQSPKYLFRKEGQNVTLSCEQNLNHDAMYWYRQDPGQGLRLIYYSQIVNDFQKGDIAEGYSVSREKKESFPLTVTSAQKNPTAFYLCASSIALDTRRAKYEQYFGPGTRLTVT.

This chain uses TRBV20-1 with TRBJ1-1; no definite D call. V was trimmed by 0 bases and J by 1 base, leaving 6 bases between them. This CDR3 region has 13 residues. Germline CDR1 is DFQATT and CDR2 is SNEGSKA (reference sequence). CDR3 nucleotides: TGCAGTGCTAGAGAGTCTGAGAACACTGAAGCTTTCTTT. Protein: CSARESENTEAFF.